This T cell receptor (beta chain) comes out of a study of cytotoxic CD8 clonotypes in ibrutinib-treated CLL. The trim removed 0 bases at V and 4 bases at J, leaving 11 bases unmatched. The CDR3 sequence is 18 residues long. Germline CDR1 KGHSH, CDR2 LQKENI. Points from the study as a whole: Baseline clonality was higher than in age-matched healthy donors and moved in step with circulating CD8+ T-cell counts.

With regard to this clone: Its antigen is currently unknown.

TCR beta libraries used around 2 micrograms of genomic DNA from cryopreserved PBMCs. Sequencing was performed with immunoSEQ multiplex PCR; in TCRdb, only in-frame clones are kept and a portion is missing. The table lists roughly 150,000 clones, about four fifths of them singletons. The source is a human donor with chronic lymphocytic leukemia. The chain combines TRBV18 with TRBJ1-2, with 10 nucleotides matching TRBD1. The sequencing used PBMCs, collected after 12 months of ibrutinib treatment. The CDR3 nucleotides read TGTGCCAGCTCACCACCCCTTCCCTCGACAGGGGGCGGCTATGGCTACACCTTC. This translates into CASSPPLPSTGGGYGYTF.